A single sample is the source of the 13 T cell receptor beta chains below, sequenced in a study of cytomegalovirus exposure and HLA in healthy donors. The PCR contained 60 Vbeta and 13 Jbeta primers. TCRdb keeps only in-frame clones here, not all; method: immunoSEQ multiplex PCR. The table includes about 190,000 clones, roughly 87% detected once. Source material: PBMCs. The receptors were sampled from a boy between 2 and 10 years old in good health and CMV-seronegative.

Written as DNA, the CDR3 is TGTGCCTGGAGCACCCAACCAGGGGGCGCGGGGCCCTTGAGGGTCCCCCTCCACTTT. This encodes CAWSTQPGGAGPLRVPLHF. The chain combines TRBV30 with TRBJ1-6, with 8 bases aligning to TRBD1. The CDR3 is made up of 19 amino acids. J lost 13 bases, V lost 3 bases, and 26 bases had no gene match. The germline gives CDR1 GTSNPN, CDR2 SVGIG (reference sequence). Full variable domain (outside the CDR3, taken from reference TRBV30 and TRBJ1-6): SQTIHQWPATLVQPVGSPLSLECTVEGTSNPNLYWYRQAAGRGLQLLFYSVGIGQISSEVPQNLSASRPQDRQFILSSKKLLLSDSGFYLCAWSTQPGGAGPLRVPLHFGNGTRLTVT.

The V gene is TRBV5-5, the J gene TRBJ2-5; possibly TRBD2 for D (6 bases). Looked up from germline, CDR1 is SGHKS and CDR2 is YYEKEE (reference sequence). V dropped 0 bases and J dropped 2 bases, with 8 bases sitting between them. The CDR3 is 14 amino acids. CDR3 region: CASSLGGGQETQYF. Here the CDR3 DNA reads TGTGCCAGCAGCTTGGGTGGGGGGCAAGAGACCCAGTACTTC.

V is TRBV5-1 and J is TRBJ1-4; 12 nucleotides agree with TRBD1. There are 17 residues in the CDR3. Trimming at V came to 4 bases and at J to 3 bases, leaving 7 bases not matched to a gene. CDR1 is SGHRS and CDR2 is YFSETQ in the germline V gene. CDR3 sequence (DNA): TGCGCCAGCAGCAGCCGGGACAGGGGGCCTTCTAATGAAAAACTGTTTTTT. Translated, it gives CASSSRDRGPSNEKLFF.

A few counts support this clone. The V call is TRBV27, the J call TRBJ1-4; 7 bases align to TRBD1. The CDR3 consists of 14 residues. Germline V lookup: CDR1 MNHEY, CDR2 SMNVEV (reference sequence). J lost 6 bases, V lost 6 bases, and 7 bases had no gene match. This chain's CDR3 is CASRRQGYDEKLFF. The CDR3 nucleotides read TGTGCCAGCAGAAGACAGGGTTATGATGAAAAACTGTTTTTT.

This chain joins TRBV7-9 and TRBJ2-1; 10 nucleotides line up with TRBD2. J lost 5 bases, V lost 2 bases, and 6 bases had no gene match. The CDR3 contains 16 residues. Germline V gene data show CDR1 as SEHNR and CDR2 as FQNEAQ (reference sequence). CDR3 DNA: TGTGCCAGCAGCTTACTAGCGGGAGTAGGGGACAATGAGCAGTTCTTC. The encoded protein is CASSLLAGVGDNEQFF.

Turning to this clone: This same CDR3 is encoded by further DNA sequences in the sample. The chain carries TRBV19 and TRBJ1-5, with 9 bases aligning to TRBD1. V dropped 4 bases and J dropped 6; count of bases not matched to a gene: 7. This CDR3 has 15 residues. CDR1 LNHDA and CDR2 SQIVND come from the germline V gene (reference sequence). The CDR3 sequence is CASSTPGQGSQPQHF. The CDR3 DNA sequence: TGTGCCAGTAGTACCCCGGGACAGGGATCTCAGCCCCAGCATTTT.

DNA of the CDR3: TGTGCCAGCAGCTCACAGGGACGCGAGCAGTACTTC. It specifies CASSSQGREQYF. This chain uses TRBV28 with TRBJ2-7; tentative D call: TRBD1 (6 bases). CDR1 and CDR2 (germline): MDHEN, SYDVKM. V lost 6 bases and J lost 6, with 12 bases in between. The CDR3 spans 12 residues.

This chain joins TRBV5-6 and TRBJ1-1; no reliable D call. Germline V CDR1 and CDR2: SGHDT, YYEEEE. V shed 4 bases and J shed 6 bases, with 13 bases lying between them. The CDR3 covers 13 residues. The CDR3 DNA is TGTGCCAGCAGCCCGACATTGGTGGCTGAAGCTTTCTTT. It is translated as CASSPTLVAEAFF.

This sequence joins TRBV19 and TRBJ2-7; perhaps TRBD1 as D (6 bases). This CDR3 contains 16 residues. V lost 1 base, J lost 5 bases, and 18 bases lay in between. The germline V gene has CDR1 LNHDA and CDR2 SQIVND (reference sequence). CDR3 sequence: CASSIGRTDRIDEQYF. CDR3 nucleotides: TGTGCCAGTAGTATAGGGAGGACGGACAGAATCGACGAGCAGTACTTC. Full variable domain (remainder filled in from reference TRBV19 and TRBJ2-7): DGGITQSPKYLFRKEGQNVTLSCEQNLNHDAMYWYRQDPGQGLRLIYYSQIVNDFQKGDIAEGYSVSREKKESFPLTVTSAQKNPTAFYLCASSIGRTDRIDEQYFGPGTRLTVT.

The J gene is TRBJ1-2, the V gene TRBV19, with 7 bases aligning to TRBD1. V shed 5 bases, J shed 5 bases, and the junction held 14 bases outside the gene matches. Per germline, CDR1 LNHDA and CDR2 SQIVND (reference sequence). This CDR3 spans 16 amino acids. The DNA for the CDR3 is TGTGCCAGTAGTTCCGCGCTCGGACAGGCACTATATGGCTACACCTTC. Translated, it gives CASSSALGQALYGYTF.

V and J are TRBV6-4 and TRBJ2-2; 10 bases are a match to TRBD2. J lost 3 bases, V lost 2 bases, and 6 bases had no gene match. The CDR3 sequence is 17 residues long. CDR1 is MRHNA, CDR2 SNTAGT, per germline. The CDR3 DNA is TGTGCCAGCAGTGACCGTACTAGCGGGGACCACACCGGGGAGCTGTTTTTT. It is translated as CASSDRTSGDHTGELFF.

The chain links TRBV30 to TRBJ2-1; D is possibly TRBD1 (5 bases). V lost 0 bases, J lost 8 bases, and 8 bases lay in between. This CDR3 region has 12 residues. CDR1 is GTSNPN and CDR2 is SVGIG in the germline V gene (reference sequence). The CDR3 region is CAWSVQGHEQFF. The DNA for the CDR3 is TGTGCCTGGAGTGTTCAGGGTCATGAGCAGTTCTTC.

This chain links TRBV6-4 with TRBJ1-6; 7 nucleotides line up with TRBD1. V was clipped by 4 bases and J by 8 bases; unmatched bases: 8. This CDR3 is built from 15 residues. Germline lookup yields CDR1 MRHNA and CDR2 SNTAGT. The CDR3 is CASSVGGTADSPLHF. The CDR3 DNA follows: TGTGCCAGCAGTGTCGGAGGGACAGCGGATTCACCCCTCCACTTT.